This TCR beta chain was recorded in a study of T-cell memory formation after mild COVID-19. Overall study results and limits: Most CD4+ clones that shrank were in CM and EM, while CD8+ ones turned up in EMRA.

Concerning this clonotype: Its specificity is not known.

Trimming took 1 base from V and 0 from J, leaving 16 bases between them. The CDR3 covers 17 residues. Germline assignment: CDR1 LGHDT and CDR2 YNNKEL (reference sequence). TCRdb reprocessed the 5' RACE reads with MiXCR, giving one entry per CDR3 protein. The table lists 90,000 to 120,000 distinct CDR3 sequences, roughly an eighth of them singletons. This sequence was found in a man between 18 and 29 years old who had mild COVID-19 (a few samples of this study predate the infection). Cell type and time point are not known. The chain has TRBV3-1 and TRBJ2-7, with D possibly matching TRBD2 (6 bases). The sequenced sample was PBMCs or a T cell subset sorted from them (not recorded which). The chain's CDR3 is CASSQGGRLGPSYEQYF. The CDR3 DNA sequence: TGTGCCAGCAGCCAAGGGGGCAGACTAGGGCCCTCCTACGAGCAGTACTTC.